This is a list of T cell receptor beta chains from one sample in a study of shared clonotypes between healthy human individuals. Clones were sequenced by immunoSEQ multiplex PCR, and TCRdb holds only the in-frame ones, with some missing. Among some 580,000 clones, roughly 97% were seen once, and the ten largest hold less than 0.065%. Sequencing used naive CD4+ T cells sorted from blood. The receptors stem from a woman aged 25 to 39 in good health. The CDR3 runs from the conserved cysteine through the conserved F or W. Clone size is stated in some rows and not others, as once, few, many or a class when expanded.

v_call	clone_size	cdr3_aa
TRBV7-2	NA	CASSFPRDEQYF
TRBV7-7	NA	CASSLTGAGETQYF
TRBV28	NA	CASSLLVARSGNTIYF
TRBV28	NA	CASMEGGHYGYTF
TRBV30	NA	CAWGGQGSEPQHF
TRBV5-8	NA	CASIQREVDEQFF
TRBV10-2	NA	CASRKLRGEQFF
TRBV7-2	NA	CASSLGVSGTDTQYF
TRBV9	NA	CASSVVSLLNTEAFF
TRBV7-6	NA	CASSTRRDSDTGELFF
TRBV7-9	NA	CASSLTPGTSTTYEQYF
TRBV28	NA	CASSLPIYRSSYNEQFF
TRBV6-4	NA	CASRKNNEQFF
TRBV29-1	NA	CSVEVRTAGEQYF
TRBV25-1	NA	CASTLAGEQYF
TRBV28	NA	CASKLAGTSTDTQYF
TRBV11-2	NA	CASREGSGSFNEQFF
TRBV7-9	NA	CASIKTGTSGYNEQFF
TRBV29-1	once	CSVPISGRGYNEQFF
TRBV5-4	NA	CASSLEGLNTEAFF
TRBV5-1	NA	CASRATDQTEAFF
TRBV2	NA	CASSQTGQGTGELFF
TRBV18	NA	CASSPGTRGNEQFF
TRBV5-5	once	CASSLAVAGGLQAQETQYF
TRBV7-2	NA	CASSLSDRGVRTDTQYF
TRBV6-5	NA	CASRADRSSGNTIYF
TRBV30	NA	CAWGTTDTQYF
TRBV6-5	NA	CASKGLADLSYEQYF
TRBV29-1	NA	CSVEEPSVPLTDTQYF
TRBV30	NA	CAWRRDRVNSPLHF
TRBV5-1	NA	CASSFLAGADNEQFF
TRBV28	NA	CASSSAQVAGLGTDTQYF
TRBV4-1	NA	CASQVGTSGRSEQFF
TRBV27	NA	CASSLSSASGRRGGELFF
TRBV28	NA	CASSLSRPVSNQPQHF
TRBV5-1	NA	CASSTLAGGPVGELFF
TRBV5-8	NA	CATTFFGTFTNTGELFF
TRBV6-5	once	CASSYGVSGADTQYF
TRBV6-4	NA	CASSDAGRGTDTQYF
TRBV18	NA	CASSPGRKGGYTF
TRBV5-1	NA	CASSQVVDTNTGELFF
TRBV18	once	CASSPTGGVPYEQYF
TRBV5-1	NA	CASSLGTSGSSSTQYF
TRBV2	once	CASTLRTGGFGDTQYF